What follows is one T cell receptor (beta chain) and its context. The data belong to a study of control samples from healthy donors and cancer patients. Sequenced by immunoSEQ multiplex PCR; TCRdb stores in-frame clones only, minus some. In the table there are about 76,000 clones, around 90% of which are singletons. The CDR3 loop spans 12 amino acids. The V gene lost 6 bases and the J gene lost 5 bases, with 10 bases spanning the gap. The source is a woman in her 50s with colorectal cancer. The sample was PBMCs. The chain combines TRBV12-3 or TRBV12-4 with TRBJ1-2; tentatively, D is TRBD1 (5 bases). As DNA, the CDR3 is TGTGCCAGCAGCCCCCAGGGTTATGGCTACACCTTC. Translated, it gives CASSPQGYGYTF.